Below, 27 T cell receptor beta chains from the same sample are listed, as sequenced in a study of Graves' ophthalmopathy and Graves' hyperthyroidism. The study amplified TCR beta CDR3 regions using RNA transcripts. Following a first-round RT-PCR that used HTBI primers, a second-round multiplex PCR was carried out. TCRdb reprocessed the multiplex PCR reads via MiXCR and lists one record per CDR3 protein. The repertoire has 340,000 or so distinct CDR3 sequences, roughly 15% of them found once; the top ten carry approximately 13%. Material: peripheral blood. The receptors shown here come from an adult man with Graves' ophthalmopathy.

A few counts support this clonotype. Possible read error: a much larger clone is one base away. The rearrangement links TRBV6-5 to TRBJ2-2, with TRBD2 as a possible D gene (7 bases). This CDR3 has 15 amino acids. Germline loops: CDR1 MNHEY, CDR2 SVGAGI. The DNA for the CDR3 is TGTGTCAGCAGTTACTCGGGGGGCAGGACCGGGGAGCTGTTTTTT. Translating gives CVSSYSGGRTGELFF.

CDR3 sequence reads: CSVEVGENYEQYF. CDR3 bases: TGCAGCGTTGAGGTCGGAGAGAACTACGAGCAGTACTTC. The chain carries TRBV29-1 and TRBJ2-7; D gene uncertain. The CDR3 length is 13 residues. V was shortened by 3 bases and J by 3 bases, with 12 bases between the two germline ends. Germline loops: CDR1 SQVTM, CDR2 ANQGSEA.

V and J are TRBV28 and TRBJ1-6; 7 bases agree with TRBD1. Trimming removed 4 bases from V and 7 bases from J; junction bases left unmatched: 10. From germline, CDR1 is MDHEN and CDR2 SYDVKM. This CDR3 is built from 16 residues. The CDR3 is CASSSRLTGYNSPLHF. The CDR3 DNA is TGTGCCAGCAGTTCTCGACTGACAGGGTACAATTCACCCCTCCACTTT.

V gene TRBV28 combines with J gene TRBJ2-2; 12 bases are a match to TRBD2. J was trimmed by 4 bases and V by 7 bases; bases with no gene match: 7. The CDR3 extends over 16 amino acids. Per germline, CDR1 MDHEN and CDR2 SYDVKM. The CDR3 here is CASTSGGAGGTGELFF. DNA for the CDR3: TGTGCCAGCACTAGCGGGGGGGCCGGGGGCACCGGGGAGCTGTTTTTT. Full variable domain (rest looked up from reference TRBV28 and TRBJ2-2): DVKVTQSSRYLVKRTGEKVFLECVQDMDHENMFWYRQDPGLGLRLIYFSYDVKMKEKGDIPEGYSVSREKKERFSLILESASTNQTSMYLCASTSGGAGGTGELFFGEGSRLTVL.

This clonotype was picked up many times. The chain employs TRBV7-9 and TRBJ2-5; 8 positions agree with TRBD2. This CDR3 region has 15 residues. Unmatched junction bases numbered 12, after V lost 6 bases and J lost 6 bases. Germline values: CDR1 SEHNR, CDR2 FQNEAQ (reference sequence). CDR3 in amino acids: CASSHSGTSLKTQYF. CDR3 bases: TGTGCCAGCAGTCATAGTGGGACTAGTTTAAAGACCCAGTACTTC.

This clonotype came up many times. The chain combines TRBV6-5 with TRBJ2-7, with 10 bases fitting TRBD2. Germline loops: CDR1 MNHEY, CDR2 SVGAGI. The ends lost 2 bases at V and 3 bases at J; junction bases unmatched: 1. The CDR3 spans 14 residues. CDR3 amino acids: CASSYRTSGYEQYF. CDR3 sequence (DNA): TGTGCCAGCAGTTACCGGACTAGCGGCTACGAGCAGTACTTC.

J is TRBJ1-1 and V is TRBV24-1, with a weak D call TRBD1 (6 bases). The CDR3 extends over 15 amino acids. The germline V gene encodes CDR1 KGHDR and CDR2 SFDVKD. The V and J ends lost 9 bases and 1 base respectively, with 17 bases between them. The DNA of the CDR3 is TGTGCCACCCAGGTAGGGGCAGGGGCGAACACTGAAGCTTTCTTT. This gives the protein CATQVGAGANTEAFF.

This clonotype was recorded at least ten times. The V gene is TRBV4-3, the J gene TRBJ1-1; 7 bases are a match to TRBD1. The CDR3 loop spans 13 amino acids. The trim removed 5 bases at V and 6 bases at J, leaving 6 bases unmatched. Per the germline V gene, CDR1 is LGHNA and CDR2 is YSLEER. The CDR3: CASSAQGGAEAFF. As DNA, the CDR3 is TGCGCCAGCAGCGCCCAGGGGGGGGCTGAAGCTTTCTTT.

This clonotype was detected ten times or more. The chain combines TRBV19 with TRBJ1-1, with 9 bases identical to TRBD1. The CDR3 length is 16 residues. Germline CDR1 and CDR2: LNHDA and SQIVND (reference sequence). The trim removed 2 bases at V and 5 bases at J, leaving 9 bases unmatched. The CDR3 nucleotides are TGTGCCAGTAGTATATTGGACCGGGACAGGGTAACTGAAGCTTTCTTT. Its protein product is CASSILDRDRVTEAFF.

This clonotype occurred many times. This chain connects TRBV12-3 or TRBV12-4 to TRBJ1-6; 9 positions match TRBD1. CDR3 length: 16 amino acids. Unmatched junction bases numbered 9, after V lost 5 bases and J lost 7 bases. CDR3 nucleotide sequence: TGTGCCAGCAGTAGAACAGGGGGCTGGCGGAATTCACCCCTCCACTTT. Its translation: CASSRTGGWRNSPLHF.

There are many counts of this clonotype. One end of the junction does not line up with germline, which may come from a read error. The chain carries TRBV30 and TRBJ2-5, with D perhaps matching TRBD1 (6 bases). Germline CDR1 reads GTSNPN; CDR2 reads SVGIG (reference sequence). The CDR3 has 12 amino acids. The CDR3 DNA reads TGTGCCTGGAGTGTACACTGGGACACCCGCCACTTC. Translation: CAWSVHWDTRHF.

At least ten counts were recorded for this clonotype. The V and J genes are TRBV6-5 and TRBJ2-5, with D maybe TRBD2 (6 bases). V gave up 0 bases and J gave up 5 bases, with 19 bases separating them. Germline loops: CDR1 MNHEY, CDR2 SVGAGI. CDR3 length: 17 residues. CDR3 residues: CASSYSFAWEAGETQYF. CDR3 DNA sequence: TGTGCCAGCAGTTACTCTTTTGCCTGGGAGGCAGGGGAGACCCAGTACTTC.

This clonotype was found many times. CDR3 sequence: CASRGSRSGNTIYF. The CDR3 bases are TGTGCCAGCAGAGGCAGCCGCTCTGGAAACACCATATATTTT. The V gene is TRBV6-1, the J gene TRBJ1-3; the D is unclear. Deletions cut 6 bases from V and 0 bases from J, with 9 bases between. Looked up from germline, CDR1 is MNHNS and CDR2 is SASEGT. The CDR3 totals 14 residues.

Notes on this clonotype: A junction boundary mismatches the germline segment, possibly from a read error. The rearrangement joins TRBV6-1 to TRBJ2-7, with TRBD2 matching 9 bases. From germline, CDR1 is MNHNS and CDR2 SASEGT. The CDR3 runs 15 residues. CDR3 DNA sequence: TGTGCCAGCAGTGAACGAACTAGCGGGTTTAACGAGCACTACTTC. Its translation: CASSERTSGFNEHYF.

This clonotype was counted at least ten times. The chain has TRBV6-1 and TRBJ1-2; D unclear. V lost 6 bases, J lost 8 bases, and 13 bases lay in between. There are 12 residues in the CDR3. From germline, CDR1 is MNHNS and CDR2 SASEGT. In DNA form, the CDR3 reads TGTGCCAGCAGCGCCAGGTTCTTGGGCTACACCTTC. Protein product: CASSARFLGYTF.

This clonotype was counted at least ten times. The V gene is TRBV5-1, the J gene TRBJ1-1, with a weak D call TRBD1 (6 bases). Germline V lookup: CDR1 SGHRS, CDR2 YFSETQ. V shed 4 bases and J shed 0 bases, with 10 bases lying between them. The CDR3 has 14 residues. CDR3 DNA sequence: TGCGCCAGCAGCACCAGGGGTATGAACACTGAAGCTTTCTTT. Translating it yields CASSTRGMNTEAFF.

This clonotype was detected many times. This sequence joins TRBV6-1 and TRBJ1-4; D unclear. In germline, CDR1 is MNHNS, CDR2 SASEGT. The CDR3 sequence is 13 residues long. The CDR3 here is CASSMATNEKLFF. The CDR3 bases are TGTGCAAGCTCGATGGCAACTAATGAAAAACTGTTTTTT.

This clonotype has a handful of counts. The gene calls are TRBV12-3 or TRBV12-4 and TRBJ2-3, with D perhaps being TRBD1 or TRBD2 (6 bases each). The CDR3 totals 20 residues. Trimming pared 3 bases from V and 2 bases from J, leaving 27 bases between. The CDR3: CASSFWFGGTGTLNTDTQYF. The CDR3 DNA reads as TGTGCCAGCAGTTTCTGGTTCGGGGGCACTGGGACCCTAAACACAGATACGCAGTATTTT.

Many counts were recorded for this clonotype. The gene calls are TRBV6-1 and TRBJ1-6, with D possibly being TRBD1 (5 bases). Trimming stripped 0 bases from V and 9 bases from J, with 6 bases between. There are 13 residues in the CDR3. The germline gives CDR1 MNHNS, CDR2 SASEGT. The CDR3 sequence is CASSEAGGSPLHF. The DNA for the CDR3 is TGTGCCAGCAGTGAAGCGGGGGGTTCACCCCTCCACTTT.

This clonotype has ten or more counts. The junction departs from germline at one end; a sequencing error may be responsible. The chain combines TRBV2 with TRBJ1-2; 7 nucleotides agree with TRBD1. CDR1 is SNHLY and CDR2 is FYNNEI in the germline V gene. The CDR3 is made up of 13 amino acids. The CDR3 here is CANSGDRREGYTF. The CDR3 DNA reads TGTGCCAACAGTGGGGACAGAAGGGAAGGCTACACCTTC.

There are many counts of this clonotype. This rearrangement joins TRBV28 to TRBJ2-5; 11 bases line up with TRBD2. After removal of 5 bases from V and 7 bases from J, the junction contained 12 bases not matched to a gene. This CDR3 spans 16 amino acids. The germline V gene has CDR1 MDHEN and CDR2 SYDVKM. The CDR3 region is CASSPLGGSGGVTQYF. CDR3 coding DNA: TGTGCCAGCAGTCCCCTCGGAGGTAGCGGGGGGGTGACCCAGTACTTC. Variable domain in full (rest from reference TRBV28 and TRBJ2-5): DVKVTQSSRYLVKRTGEKVFLECVQDMDHENMFWYRQDPGLGLRLIYFSYDVKMKEKGDIPEGYSVSREKKERFSLILESASTNQTSMYLCASSPLGGSGGVTQYFGPGTRLLVL.

This clonotype was seen a few times. This chain connects TRBV3-1 to TRBJ2-7; possibly TRBD2 for D (5 bases). The CDR3 totals 14 residues. In germline, CDR1 is LGHDT, CDR2 YNNKEL (reference sequence). Trimming removed 1 base from V and 6 bases from J, with 13 bases in between. In DNA form, the CDR3 reads TGTGCCAGCAGCCAAGTTAGAGGGTCGAGCGAGCAGTACTTC. It codes for CASSQVRGSSEQYF.

This clonotype was seen many times. The chain employs TRBV6-1 and TRBJ2-2, with TRBD1 matching 7 bases. This CDR3 is 18 amino acids long. Germline-derived CDR1 and CDR2 are MNHNS and SASEGT. With 4 bases clipped from V and 0 bases from J, the junction kept 11 bases outside the gene matches. The CDR3 DNA reads as TGTGCCAGCAGTGTTATCGACAGGGCCAACGCGAACACCGGGGAGCTGTTTTTT. This sequence encodes CASSVIDRANANTGELFF.

There are many counts of this clonotype. This chain connects TRBV12-3 or TRBV12-4 to TRBJ2-7, with 7 bases lining up with TRBD2. This CDR3 comprises 14 residues. V lost 6 bases to trimming and J lost 2 bases; unmatched junction nucleotides: 7. The CDR3 reads CASRQTSRPYEQYF. CDR3 in DNA: TGTGCCAGCAGACAGACTAGCCGGCCCTACGAGCAGTACTTC.

There are many counts of this clonotype. The genes are TRBV27 and TRBJ2-7; D is perhaps TRBD1 (6 bases). V was pared by 7 bases and J by 2 bases, with 18 bases between. This CDR3 has 15 amino acids. Per the germline V gene, CDR1 is MNHEY and CDR2 is SMNVEV (reference sequence). The CDR3 DNA reads TGTGCCAGCACCTCAGGGGAAGCGACTCCCTACGAGCAGTACTTC. This gives the protein CASTSGEATPYEQYF.

This clonotype was seen ten or more times. This rearrangement joins TRBV6-5 to TRBJ1-2; possibly TRBD1 for D (6 bases). Germline V gene lookup returns CDR1 MNHEY and CDR2 SVGAGI. The germline V and J ends were trimmed by 6 bases and 2 bases, with 7 bases remaining between them. This CDR3 is 12 amino acids long. The CDR3 is CASRQGNYGYTF. CDR3 bases: TGTGCCAGCAGACAGGGAAACTATGGCTACACCTTC.

This clonotype was counted ten times or more. This chain links TRBV7-8 with TRBJ2-4; 9 bases are shared with TRBD1. This CDR3 has 18 amino acids. The trim removed 5 bases at V and 0 bases at J, leaving 11 bases unmatched. Germline CDR1 is SGHVS and CDR2 is FQNEAQ. The CDR3 DNA sequence: TGTGCCAGCAGCCTAACCTTTAGGACAGGGGAAGCCAAAAACATTCAGTACTTC. Translated, it gives CASSLTFRTGEAKNIQYF.